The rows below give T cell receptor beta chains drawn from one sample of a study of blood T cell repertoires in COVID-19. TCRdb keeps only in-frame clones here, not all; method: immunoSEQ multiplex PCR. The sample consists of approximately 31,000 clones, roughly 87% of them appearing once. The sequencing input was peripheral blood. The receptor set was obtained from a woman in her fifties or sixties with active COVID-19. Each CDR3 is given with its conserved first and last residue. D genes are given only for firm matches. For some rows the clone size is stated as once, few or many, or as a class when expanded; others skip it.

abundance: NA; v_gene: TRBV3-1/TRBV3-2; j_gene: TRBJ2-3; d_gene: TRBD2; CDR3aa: CASSKGTSGRDTQYF; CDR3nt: TGTGCCAGCAGCAAGGGGACTAGCGGGAGGGATACGCAGTATTTT
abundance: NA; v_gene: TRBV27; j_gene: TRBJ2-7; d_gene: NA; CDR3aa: CASRLHPSYEQYF; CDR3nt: TGTGCCAGCAGACTACACCCCTCCTACGAGCAGTACTTC
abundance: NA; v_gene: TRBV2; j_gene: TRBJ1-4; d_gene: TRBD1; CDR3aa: CASSGGGDEKLFF; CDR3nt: TGTGCCAGCAGTGGAGGGGGCGATGAAAAACTGTTTTTT
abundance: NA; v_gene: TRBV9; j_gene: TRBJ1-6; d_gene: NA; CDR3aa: CASSPSLRRNNSPLHF; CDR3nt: TGTGCCAGCAGCCCAAGCCTAAGGAGAAATAATTCACCCCTCCACTTT
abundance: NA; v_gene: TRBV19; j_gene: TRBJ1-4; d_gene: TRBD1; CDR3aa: CASSGRTGNEKLFF; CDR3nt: TGTGCCAGTAGTGGGCGGACAGGGAATGAAAAACTGTTTTTT
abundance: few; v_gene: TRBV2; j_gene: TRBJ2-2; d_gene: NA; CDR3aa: CASRTGSNTGELFF; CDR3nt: TGTGCCAGCAGGACGGGGTCGAACACCGGGGAGCTGTTTTTT
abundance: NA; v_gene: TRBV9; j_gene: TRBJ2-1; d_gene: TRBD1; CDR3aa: CASSVAPTGGFYNEQFF; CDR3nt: TGTGCCAGCAGCGTAGCCCCAACAGGGGGCTTTTACAATGAGCAGTTCTTC
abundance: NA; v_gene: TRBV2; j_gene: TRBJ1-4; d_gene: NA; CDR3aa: CASSPYSPANEKLFF; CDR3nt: TGTGCCAGCAGTCCTTACAGCCCAGCTAATGAAAAACTGTTTTTT
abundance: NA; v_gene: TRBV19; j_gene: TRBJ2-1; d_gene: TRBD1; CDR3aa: CASSTGGQGYNEQFF; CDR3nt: TGTGCCAGTAGTACAGGGGGCCAAGGCTACAATGAGCAGTTCTTC
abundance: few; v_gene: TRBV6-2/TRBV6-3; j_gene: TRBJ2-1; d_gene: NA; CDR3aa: CASSYSGGDKANEQFF; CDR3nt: TGTGCCAGCAGTTACTCGGGCGGGGATAAGGCAAATGAGCAGTTCTTC
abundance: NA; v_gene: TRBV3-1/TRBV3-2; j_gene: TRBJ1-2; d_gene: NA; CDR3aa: CASSHHDSQAIYGYTF; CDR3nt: TGTGCCAGCAGCCACCACGACAGCCAGGCAATCTATGGCTACACCTTC
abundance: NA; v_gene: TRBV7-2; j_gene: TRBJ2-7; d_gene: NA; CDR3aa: CASSLGGGVLNEQYF; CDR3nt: TGTGCCAGCAGCTTAGGGGGCGGGGTACTGAACGAGCAGTACTTC
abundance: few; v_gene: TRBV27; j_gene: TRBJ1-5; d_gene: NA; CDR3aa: CASSSSFNQPQHF; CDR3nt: TGTGCCAGCAGTTCCTCGTTCAATCAGCCCCAGCATTTT
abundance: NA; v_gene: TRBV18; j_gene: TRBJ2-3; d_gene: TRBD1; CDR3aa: CASSPDRGDTQYF; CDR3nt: TGTGCCAGCTCACCGGACAGGGGCGATACGCAGTATTTT
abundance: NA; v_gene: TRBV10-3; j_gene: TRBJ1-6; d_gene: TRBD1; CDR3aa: CAIRQAGGSSPLHF; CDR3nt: TGTGCCATAAGACAAGCAGGGGGAAGTTCACCCCTCCACTTT
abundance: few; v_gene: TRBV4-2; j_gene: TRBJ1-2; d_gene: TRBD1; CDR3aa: CASSPGQGSYGYTF; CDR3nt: TGTGCCAGCAGCCCCGGACAGGGGAGCTATGGCTACACCTTC
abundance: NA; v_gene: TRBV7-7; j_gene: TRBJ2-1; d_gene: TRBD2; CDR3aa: CASSLGTSGTDEQFF; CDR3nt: TGTGCCAGCAGCTTAGGGACTAGCGGGACCGATGAGCAGTTCTTC
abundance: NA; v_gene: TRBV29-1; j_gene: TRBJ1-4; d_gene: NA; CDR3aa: CGLSSGAGEKLFF; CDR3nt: TGCGGCCTGTCTTCAGGGGCCGGGGAAAAACTGTTTTTT
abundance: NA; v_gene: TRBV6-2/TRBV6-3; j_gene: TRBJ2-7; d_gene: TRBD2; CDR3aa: CASSSAGTSVEQYF; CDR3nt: TGTGCCAGCAGTTCAGCCGGGACTAGCGTCGAGCAGTACTTC
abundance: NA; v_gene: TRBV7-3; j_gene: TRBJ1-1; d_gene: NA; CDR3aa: CASSSARNTEAFF; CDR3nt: TGTGCCAGCAGCTCCGCCAGGAACACTGAAGCTTTCTTT
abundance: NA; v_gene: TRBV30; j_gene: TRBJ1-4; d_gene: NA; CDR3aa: CAWSYGQLNEKLFF; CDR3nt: TGTGCCTGGAGTTATGGACAGTTAAATGAAAAACTGTTTTTT
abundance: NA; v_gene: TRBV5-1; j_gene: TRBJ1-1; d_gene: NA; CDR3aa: CASSLEGYPNTEAFF; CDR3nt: TGCGCCAGCAGCTTGGAGGGGTACCCCAACACTGAAGCTTTCTTT
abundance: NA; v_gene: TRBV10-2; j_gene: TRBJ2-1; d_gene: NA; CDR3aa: CASRPRQGFSNEQFF; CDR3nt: TGCGCCAGCAGACCCCGGCAGGGGTTCTCCAATGAGCAGTTCTTC
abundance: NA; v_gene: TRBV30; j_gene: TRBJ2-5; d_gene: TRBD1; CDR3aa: CAWGQGVQEETQYF; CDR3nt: TGTGCCTGGGGACAGGGGGTCCAAGAAGAGACCCAGTACTTC
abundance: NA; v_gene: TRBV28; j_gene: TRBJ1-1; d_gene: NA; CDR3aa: CALGGRGSVNTEAFF; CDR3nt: TGTGCCCTTGGGGGGCGGGGGTCTGTGAACACTGAAGCTTTCTTT
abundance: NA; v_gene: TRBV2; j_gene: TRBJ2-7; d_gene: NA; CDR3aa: CASSERQVSYEQYF; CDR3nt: TGTGCCAGCAGTGAACGACAGGTCTCCTACGAGCAGTACTTC
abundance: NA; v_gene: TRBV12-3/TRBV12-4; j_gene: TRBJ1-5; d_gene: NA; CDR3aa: CASSLRENQPQHF; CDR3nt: TGTGCCAGCAGTTTGCGGGAAAATCAGCCCCAGCATTTT
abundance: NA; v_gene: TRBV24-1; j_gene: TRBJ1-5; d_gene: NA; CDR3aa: CATSDFSGQPQHF; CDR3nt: TGTGCCACCAGTGATTTTTCGGGTCAGCCCCAGCATTTT
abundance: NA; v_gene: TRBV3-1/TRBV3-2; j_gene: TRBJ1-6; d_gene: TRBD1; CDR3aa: CASSRSTGTGAGNSPLHF; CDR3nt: TGTGCCAGCAGCAGAAGCACCGGGACAGGGGCCGGCAATTCACCCCTCCACTTT
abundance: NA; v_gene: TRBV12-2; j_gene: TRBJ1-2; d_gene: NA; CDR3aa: CASRLEKGETLPGYGYTF; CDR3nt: TGTGCAAGTCGCTTAGAAAAGGGGGAGACCCTTCCAGGCTATGGCTACACCTTC
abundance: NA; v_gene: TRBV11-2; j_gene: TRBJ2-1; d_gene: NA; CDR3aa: CASSLDQVANEQFF; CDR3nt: TGTGCCAGCAGCTTAGATCAGGTCGCCAATGAGCAGTTCTTC
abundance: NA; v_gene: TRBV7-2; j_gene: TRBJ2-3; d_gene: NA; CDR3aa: CASSLRDTQYF; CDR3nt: TGTGCCAGCAGCTTGAGGGATACGCAGTATTTT
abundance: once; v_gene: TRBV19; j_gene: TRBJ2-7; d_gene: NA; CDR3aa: CASSLLAGPFAEQYF; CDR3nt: TGTGCCAGTAGCCTTTTGGCGGGACCTTTCGCTGAGCAGTACTTC
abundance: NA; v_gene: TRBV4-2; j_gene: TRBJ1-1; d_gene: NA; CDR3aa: CASSLSDRETEAFF; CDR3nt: TGTGCCAGCAGCCTCTCCGACCGGGAAACTGAAGCTTTCTTT
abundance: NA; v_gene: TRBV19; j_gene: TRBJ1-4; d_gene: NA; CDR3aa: CASSIQDIPATNEKLFF; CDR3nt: TGTGCCAGTAGTATTCAGGACATACCTGCAACTAATGAAAAACTGTTTTTT
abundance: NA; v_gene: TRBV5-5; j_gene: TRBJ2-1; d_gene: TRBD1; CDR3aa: CASSFGYRGRFWEQFF; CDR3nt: TGTGCCAGCAGCTTCGGGTACAGGGGGAGATTTTGGGAGCAGTTCTTC
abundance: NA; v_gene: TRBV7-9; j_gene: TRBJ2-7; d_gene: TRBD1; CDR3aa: CASSSLLDRGPTYF; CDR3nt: TGTGCCAGCAGCTCCCTTTTGGACAGGGGGCCCACGTACTTC
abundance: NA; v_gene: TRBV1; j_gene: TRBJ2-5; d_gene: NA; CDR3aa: CTSSQELASETQYF; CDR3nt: TGCACCAGCAGCCAAGAATTAGCATCAGAGACCCAGTACTTC
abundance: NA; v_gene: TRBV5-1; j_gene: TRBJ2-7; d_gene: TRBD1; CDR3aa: CASSVRDRAPYEQYF; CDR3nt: TGCGCCAGCAGCGTCCGGGACAGGGCTCCCTACGAGCAGTACTTC
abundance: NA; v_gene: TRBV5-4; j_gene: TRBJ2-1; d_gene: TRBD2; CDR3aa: CASSGREWNEQFF; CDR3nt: TGTGCCAGCAGCGGGCGGGAGTGGAATGAGCAGTTCTTC
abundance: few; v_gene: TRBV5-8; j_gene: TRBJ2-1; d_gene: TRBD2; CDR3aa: CASSRGLAGTNEQFF; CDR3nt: TGTGCCAGCAGCCGGGGACTAGCGGGGACCAATGAGCAGTTCTTC
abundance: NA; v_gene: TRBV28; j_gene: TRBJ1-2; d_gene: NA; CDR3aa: CASSRMARVTDGYTF; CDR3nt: TGTGCCAGCAGTCGAATGGCCAGGGTGACCGATGGCTACACCTTC
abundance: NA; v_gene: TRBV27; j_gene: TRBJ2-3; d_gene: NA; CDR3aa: CASSKYGGAGNTQYF; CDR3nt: TGTGCCAGCAGTAAGTACGGAGGGGCGGGAAATACGCAGTATTTT
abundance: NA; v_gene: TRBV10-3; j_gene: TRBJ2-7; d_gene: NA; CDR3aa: CAIRTPSRTARYEQYF; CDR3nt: TGTGCCATCAGAACCCCGTCCCGGACTGCAAGGTACGAGCAGTACTTC
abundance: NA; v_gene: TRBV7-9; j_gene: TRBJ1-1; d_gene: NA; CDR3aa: CASSHAATVPEAFF; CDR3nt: TGTGCCAGCAGCCATGCTGCGACAGTCCCTGAAGCTTTCTTT
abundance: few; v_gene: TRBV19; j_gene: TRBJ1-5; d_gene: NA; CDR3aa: CASGGGRGTPQHF; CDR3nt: TGTGCCAGTGGTGGGGGCAGGGGCACGCCCCAGCATTTT
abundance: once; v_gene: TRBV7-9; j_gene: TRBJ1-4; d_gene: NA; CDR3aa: CASSLAGLPNEKLFF; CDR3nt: TGTGCCAGCAGCTTAGCAGGACTTCCTAATGAAAAACTGTTTTTT
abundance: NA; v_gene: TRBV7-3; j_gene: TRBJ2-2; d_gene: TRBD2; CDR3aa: CASSRGAGANTGELFF; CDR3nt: TGTGCCAGCAGCCGAGGGGCGGGAGCGAACACCGGGGAGCTGTTTTTT
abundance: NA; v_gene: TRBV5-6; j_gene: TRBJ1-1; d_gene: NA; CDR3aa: CASSGHRWVTEAFF; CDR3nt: TGTGCCAGCAGCGGGCACCGTTGGGTCACTGAAGCTTTCTTT
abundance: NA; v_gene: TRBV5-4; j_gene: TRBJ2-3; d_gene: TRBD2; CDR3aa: CASSFRLAGASDTQYF; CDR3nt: TGTGCCAGCAGCTTCCGACTAGCGGGGGCGTCAGATACGCAGTATTTT
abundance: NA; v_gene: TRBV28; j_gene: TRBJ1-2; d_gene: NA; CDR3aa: CASSASRMVYGYTF; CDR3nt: TGTGCCAGCAGTGCCTCCAGGATGGTCTATGGCTACACCTTC
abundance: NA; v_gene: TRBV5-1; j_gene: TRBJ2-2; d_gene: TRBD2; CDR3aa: CASSLVVRAGGPRTGELFF; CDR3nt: TGCGCCAGCAGCTTGGTCGTTCGAGCGGGAGGGCCGCGGACCGGGGAGCTGTTTTTT
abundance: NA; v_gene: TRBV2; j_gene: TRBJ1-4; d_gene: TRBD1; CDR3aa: CASKTGDGEKLFF; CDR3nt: TGTGCCAGCAAAACAGGGGATGGGGAAAAACTGTTTTTT